A single sample is the source of the 30 T cell receptor beta chains below, sequenced in a study of control samples from healthy donors and cancer patients. Assay used: immunoSEQ multiplex PCR; TCRdb lists only in-frame clones, some missing. This sample has about 130,000 clones, with about 91% found just once. Specimen: blood. The receptors were gathered from a man aged 18 to 30 in good health.

The rearrangement links TRBV27 to TRBJ2-5; TRBD2 aligns across 10 bases. The CDR3 runs to 15 residues. With V trimmed by 2 bases and J by 1 base, 1 base remained unmatched. Germline CDR1 reads MNHEY; CDR2 reads SMNVEV (reference sequence). CDR3 nucleotides: TGTGCCAGCAGTTTACAGCGGGGGGGCCAAGAGACCCAGTACTTC. It specifies CASSLQRGGQETQYF.

The V gene is TRBV3-1 (or the pseudogene TRBV3-2), the J gene TRBJ1-1; D might be TRBD1 (6 bases). The CDR3 totals 13 residues. V was clipped by 9 bases and J by 0 bases, with 11 bases between them. CDR1 is LGHDT, CDR2 YNNKEL, per germline (reference sequence). CDR3 loop: CASSDRVNTEAFF. In DNA form, the CDR3 reads TGTGCCAGTTCGGACAGAGTGAACACTGAAGCTTTCTTT.

The J gene is TRBJ1-2, the V gene TRBV5-6, with a weak D call TRBD1 (5 bases). CDR3 size: 15 residues. Trimming removed 4 bases at V and 3 bases at J, with 16 bases between. Germline V CDR1 and CDR2: SGHDT, YYEEEE. The CDR3 nucleotides read TGTGCCAGCAGCACGACAGCACTACTTCACTATGGCTACACCTTC. Amino acids: CASSTTALLHYGYTF.

The rearrangement uses TRBV10-3 and TRBJ1-5; 9 bases fit TRBD1. Germline V gene sequence: CDR1 ENHRY, CDR2 SYGVKD. The ends lost 2 bases at V and 4 bases at J; junction bases unmatched: 6. The CDR3 spans 16 residues. As DNA, the CDR3 is TGTGCCATCAGTGAGGGGCCGGGACAGGGAAATCAGCCCCAGCATTTT. It encodes CAISEGPGQGNQPQHF.

The chain couples TRBV5-1 to TRBJ1-1; D gene ambiguous. This CDR3 is built from 13 residues. Trimming removed 5 bases at V and 3 bases at J, with 11 bases between. Germline V CDR1 and CDR2: SGHRS, YFSETQ. The CDR3 DNA is TGCGCCAGCAGGATTAACACCGACACTGAAGCTTTCTTT. Its translation: CASRINTDTEAFF. Complete variable domain (other parts from reference TRBV5-1 and TRBJ1-1): KAGVTQTPRYLIKTRGQQVTLSCSPISGHRSVSWYQQTPGQGLQFLFEYFSETQRNKGNFPGRFSGRQFSNSRSEMNVSTLELGDSALYLCASRINTDTEAFFGQGTRLTVV.

This clone was found once. This chain links TRBV19 with TRBJ1-1, with D tentatively TRBD1 (5 bases). The CDR3 loop spans 15 amino acids. The V gene lost 8 bases and the J gene lost 0 bases, with 16 bases spanning the gap. The V gene's germline CDR1 is LNHDA and CDR2 SQIVND (reference sequence). CDR3 loop: CASPPWGVMNTEAFF. DNA for the CDR3: TGTGCCAGTCCTCCCTGGGGGGTCATGAACACTGAAGCTTTCTTT. Using reference TRBV19 and TRBJ1-1 for the parts outside the CDR3, the full variable domain is DGGITQSPKYLFRKEGQNVTLSCEQNLNHDAMYWYRQDPGQGLRLIYYSQIVNDFQKGDIAEGYSVSREKKESFPLTVTSAQKNPTAFYLCASPPWGVMNTEAFFGQGTRLTVV.

A single count supports this clone. The V and J genes are TRBV30 and TRBJ1-2; TRBD1 matches at 7 bases. V lost 1 base and J lost 7; bases outside the gene matches: 3. The CDR3 loop spans 12 amino acids. Germline V CDR1 and CDR2: GTSNPN, SVGIG (reference sequence). The CDR3 DNA reads as TGTGCCTGGAGTGGGACAGGTGTTGGCTACACCTTC. It is translated as CAWSGTGVGYTF.

This clone was detected only once. The V and J genes are TRBV4-1 and TRBJ2-2; tentatively, D is TRBD1 or TRBD2 (6 bases each). Trimming shortened V by 4 bases and J by 6 bases, and 18 bases separated the two germline ends. Germline assignment: CDR1 MGHRA and CDR2 YSYEKL. This CDR3 spans 16 amino acids. The DNA of the CDR3 is TGCGCCAGCAGCCCCAGACTTCACAGGGAGGCCGGGGAGCTGTTTTTT. It translates to CASSPRLHREAGELFF.

The chain carries TRBV2 and TRBJ2-2; the D gene is possibly TRBD2 (5 bases). The germline CDR1 and CDR2 sequences are SNHLY and FYNNEI. This CDR3 has 13 amino acids. V was pared by 8 bases and J by 3 bases, with 10 bases between. This CDR3 reads CASLSGYTGELFF. The DNA for the CDR3 is TGTGCCAGCCTTTCGGGGTACACCGGGGAGCTGTTTTTT.

The J gene is TRBJ2-2, the V gene TRBV5-1; 8 bases line up with TRBD2. The germline gives CDR1 SGHRS, CDR2 YFSETQ. Germline trimming cut 3 bases from V and 1 base from J; bases unmatched to any gene: 5. CDR3 size: 16 residues. The CDR3 region has the DNA TGCGCCAGCAGCTGGTTGAGCGGGGGGAACACCGGGGAGCTGTTTTTT. It codes for CASSWLSGGNTGELFF.

The rearrangement links TRBV11-3 to TRBJ2-3; D remains ambiguous. Trimming removed 1 base at V and 5 bases at J, with 4 bases between. In germline, CDR1 is SGHNT, CDR2 YENEEA. CDR3 length equals 12 residues. The CDR3 loop is CASSLARDTQYF. The CDR3 nucleotides are TGTGCCAGCAGCTTAGCCAGAGATACGCAGTATTTT. Combining the CDR3 with reference TRBV11-3 and TRBJ2-3 gives the whole variable domain EAGVVQSPRYKIIEKKQPVAFWCNPISGHNTLYWYLQNLGQGPELLIRYENEEAVDDSQLPKDRFSAERLKGVDSTLKIQPAELGDSAVYLCASSLARDTQYFGPGTRLTVL.

J is TRBJ1-1 and V is TRBV6-5, with a possible D match to TRBD1 (5 bases). The CDR3 has 15 residues. V lost 8 bases and J lost 1, with 17 bases in between. Germline assignment: CDR1 MNHEY and CDR2 SVGAGI. Written as DNA, the CDR3 is TGTGCCAGCGTGCTTCCGGGACGGCGGAACACTGAAGCTTTCTTT. The encoded protein is CASVLPGRRNTEAFF.

The V and J genes are TRBV5-1 and TRBJ1-5; no definite D call. CDR1 and CDR2 (germline): SGHRS, YFSETQ. This CDR3 region has 14 residues. V lost 0 bases and J 6 bases, leaving 10 bases between the germline ends. The CDR3 loop is CASSLAPFSQPQHF. The CDR3 region has the DNA TGCGCCAGCAGCTTGGCGCCTTTTAGTCAGCCCCAGCATTTT. Looking up the rest from reference TRBV5-1 and TRBJ1-5 gives the full variable domain: KAGVTQTPRYLIKTRGQQVTLSCSPISGHRSVSWYQQTPGQGLQFLFEYFSETQRNKGNFPGRFSGRQFSNSRSEMNVSTLELGDSALYLCASSLAPFSQPQHFGDGTRLSIL.

V gene TRBV21-1 combines with J gene TRBJ1-5. TRBV21-1 is a known pseudogene. CDR3 size: 12 residues. Here the CDR3 DNA reads TGTGCCAGCAGCAAGGTGTTTCAGCCCCAGCATTTT. It encodes CASSKVFQPQHF.

This rearrangement joins TRBV3-1 (or the pseudogene TRBV3-2) to TRBJ2-5; 7 positions match TRBD1. V shed 4 bases and J 7 bases; nucleotides not matched to a gene: 9. Germline loops: CDR1 LGHDT, CDR2 YNNKEL (reference sequence). CDR3 length: 14 amino acids. The CDR3 sequence: CASSRQGRGRTQYF. The CDR3 nucleotides are TGTGCCAGCAGCCGACAGGGTAGGGGCCGGACCCAGTACTTC.

This clone has more than one count but fewer than ten. This chain connects TRBV6-2 or TRBV6-3 to TRBJ2-3; 10 nucleotides agree with TRBD2. CDR1 is MNHEY and CDR2 is SVGEGT in the germline V gene. The CDR3 is made up of 14 amino acids. With 2 bases clipped from V and 4 bases from J, the junction kept 0 bases outside the gene matches. In DNA form, the CDR3 reads TGTGCCAGCAGTTACGGGACTAGCGCAGATACGCAGTATTTT. Translating gives CASSYGTSADTQYF.

In DNA, the CDR3 is TGTGCCAGCAGCTTAGAACCGGCAGGGGGACCTGGGGCCAACGTCCTGACTTTC. This encodes CASSLEPAGGPGANVLTF. The rearrangement joins TRBV7-3 to TRBJ2-6; 7 bases align to TRBD1. Germline trimming cut 2 bases from V and 2 bases from J; bases unmatched to any gene: 9. Germline V gene lookup returns CDR1 SGHTA and CDR2 FQGTGA. This CDR3 has 18 amino acids.

This chain joins TRBV7-9 and TRBJ1-2; tentatively, D is TRBD1 (6 bases). V dropped 0 bases and J dropped 3 bases, with 11 bases sitting between them. Germline assignment: CDR1 SEHNR and CDR2 FQNEAQ (reference sequence). The CDR3 spans 15 residues. CDR3 region: CASSLASGQHYGYTF. The CDR3 DNA sequence: TGTGCCAGCAGCTTAGCCTCCGGACAGCACTATGGCTACACCTTC.

J is TRBJ1-5 and V is TRBV27; D perhaps matches TRBD1 (5 bases). V shed 5 bases and J shed 1 base, with 12 bases lying between them. Germline V gives CDR1 MNHEY, CDR2 SMNVEV (reference sequence). The CDR3 is made up of 15 amino acids. CDR3 sequence: CASSPRDRSNQPQHF. CDR3 DNA: TGTGCCAGCAGTCCCAGGGATAGAAGCAATCAGCCCCAGCATTTT.

This CDR3 is CASSLDYRAANTEAFF. CDR3 DNA: TGTGCCAGCAGCTTAGATTATCGGGCAGCGAACACTGAAGCTTTCTTT. V is TRBV11-2 and J is TRBJ1-1; D ambiguous. Trimming pared 0 bases from V and 1 base from J, leaving 12 bases between. Per the germline V gene, CDR1 is SGHAT and CDR2 is FQNNGV. The length of the CDR3 is 16 residues.

The chain links TRBV30 to TRBJ2-3; 9 bases agree with TRBD2. Trimming took 3 bases from V and 2 from J; bases not matched to a gene: 9. The CDR3 runs to 16 residues. The V gene's germline CDR1 is GTSNPN and CDR2 SVGIG (reference sequence). The CDR3 loop is CAWSGVLAGYTDTQYF. As DNA, the CDR3 is TGTGCCTGGAGCGGGGTCCTAGCGGGGTACACAGATACGCAGTATTTT.

This clone was seen only once. The chain joins TRBV5-1 to TRBJ2-5; D uncertain. Per germline, CDR1 SGHRS and CDR2 YFSETQ. The CDR3 contains 14 residues. Trimming shortened V by 0 bases and J by 2 bases, and 8 bases separated the two germline ends. The CDR3 DNA is TGCGCCAGCAGCTTGGGTGCTAGTCAAGAGACCCAGTACTTC. Translating it yields CASSLGASQETQYF.

The chain recombines TRBV7-3 with TRBJ1-2; possible D gene TRBD1, 6 bases. The germline V and J ends were trimmed by 5 bases and 6 bases, with 13 bases remaining between them. Germline V lookup: CDR1 SGHTA, CDR2 FQGTGA. The CDR3 sequence is 13 residues long. In DNA, the CDR3 is TGTGCCAGCAGCGTTACAGGGCAACATGGCTACACCTTC. Translated, it gives CASSVTGQHGYTF.

The chain recombines TRBV9 with TRBJ1-1; no clear D. The CDR3 contains 16 residues. The germline V and J ends were trimmed by 3 bases and 0 bases, with 15 bases remaining between them. Germline V gene data show CDR1 as SGDLS and CDR2 as YYNGEE. CDR3 nucleotides: TGTGCCAGCAGCGCCCTGGACGGACGAATGAACACTGAAGCTTTCTTT. Amino acids: CASSALDGRMNTEAFF.

The gene calls are TRBV5-1 and TRBJ1-3, with D perhaps TRBD1 (6 bases). Trimming pared 6 bases from V and 0 bases from J, leaving 13 bases between. The CDR3 has 15 amino acids. The germline V gene encodes CDR1 SGHRS and CDR2 YFSETQ. The DNA of the CDR3 is TGCGCCAGCACCCCAGACAGGACCTCTGGAAACACCATATATTTT. It yields the protein CASTPDRTSGNTIYF.

This chain uses TRBV10-2 with TRBJ1-5, with unresolved D. CDR3 length: 13 amino acids. CDR1 WSHSY and CDR2 SAAADI come from the germline V gene. V shed 2 bases and J shed 5 bases, with 7 bases lying between them. DNA for the CDR3: TGCGCCAGCAGTGAGGCTGGGGATCAGCCCCAGCATTTT. It specifies CASSEAGDQPQHF.

The gene calls are TRBV7-2 and TRBJ1-4; 7 bases map to TRBD1. Germline V gene data show CDR1 as SGHTA and CDR2 as FQGNSA. The J segment lost 8 bases and the V segment lost 8 bases, leaving 11 bases of the junction unmatched. The length of the CDR3 is 14 residues. CDR3 in DNA: TGTGCCAGCGAGGCACTCGACAGGGACGAAAAACTGTTTTTT. Encoded protein: CASEALDRDEKLFF.

V is TRBV27 and J is TRBJ2-3; 11 nucleotides agree with TRBD2. Germline V gene sequence: CDR1 MNHEY, CDR2 SMNVEV (reference sequence). The CDR3 contains 16 residues. V dropped 4 bases and J dropped 0; count of bases not matched to a gene: 3. CDR3 protein: CASSWGLAASTDTQYF. The CDR3 nucleotides are TGTGCCAGCAGTTGGGGACTAGCGGCTAGCACAGATACGCAGTATTTT.

The V and J genes are TRBV5-6 and TRBJ1-4; 9 bases agree with TRBD1. Losses at the gene ends were 3 bases for V and 7 bases for J; bases not matched to a gene: 13. Germline loops: CDR1 SGHDT, CDR2 YYEEEE. The CDR3 length is 17 residues. The DNA for the CDR3 is TGTGCCAGCAGCTCGACCTACAGGGGGCACGTGTCTGAAAAACTGTTTTTT. It translates to CASSSTYRGHVSEKLFF.

This chain connects TRBV6-2 or TRBV6-3 to TRBJ2-7; a possible D gene is TRBD2 (7 bases). V lost 2 bases and J 3 bases, leaving 11 bases between the germline ends. The CDR3 sequence is 14 residues long. Germline loops: CDR1 MNHEY, CDR2 SVGEGT. The CDR3 protein is CASSYGGGHYEQYF. DNA for the CDR3: TGTGCCAGCAGTTACGGGGGGGGGCACTACGAGCAGTACTTC.